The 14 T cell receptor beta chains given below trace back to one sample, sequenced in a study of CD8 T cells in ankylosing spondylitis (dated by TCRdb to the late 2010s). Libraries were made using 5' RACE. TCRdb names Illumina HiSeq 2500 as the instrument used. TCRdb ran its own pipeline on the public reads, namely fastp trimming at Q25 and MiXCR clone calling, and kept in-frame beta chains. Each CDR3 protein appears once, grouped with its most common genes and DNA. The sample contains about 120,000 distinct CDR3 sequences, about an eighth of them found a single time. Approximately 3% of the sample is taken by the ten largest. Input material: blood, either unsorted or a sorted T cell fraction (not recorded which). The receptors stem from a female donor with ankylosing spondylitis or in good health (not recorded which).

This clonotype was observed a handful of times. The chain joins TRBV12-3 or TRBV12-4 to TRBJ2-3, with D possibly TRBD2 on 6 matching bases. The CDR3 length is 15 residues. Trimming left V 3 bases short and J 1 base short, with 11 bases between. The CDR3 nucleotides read TGTGCCAGCAGTTTCGGGGGTCGAGGCACAGATACGCAGTATTTT. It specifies CASSFGGRGTDTQYF.

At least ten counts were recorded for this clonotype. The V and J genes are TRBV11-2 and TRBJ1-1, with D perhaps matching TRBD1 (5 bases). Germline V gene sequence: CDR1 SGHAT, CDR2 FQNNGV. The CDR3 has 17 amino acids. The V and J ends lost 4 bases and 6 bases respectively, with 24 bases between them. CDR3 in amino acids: CASSSIRDPNRWPEAFF. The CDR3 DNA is TGTGCCAGCAGCTCGATCCGGGACCCGAATCGTTGGCCTGAAGCTTTCTTT. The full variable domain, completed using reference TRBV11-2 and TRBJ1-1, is EAGVAQSPRYKIIEKRQSVAFWCNPISGHATLYWYQQILGQGPKLLIQFQNNGVVDDSQLPKDRFSAERLKGVDSTLKIQPAKLEDSAVYLCASSSIRDPNRWPEAFFGQGTRLTVV.

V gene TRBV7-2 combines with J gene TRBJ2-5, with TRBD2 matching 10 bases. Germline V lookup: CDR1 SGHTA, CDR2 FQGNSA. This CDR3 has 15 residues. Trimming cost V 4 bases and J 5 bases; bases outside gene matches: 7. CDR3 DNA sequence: TGTGCCAGCAGCTACAGCGGGAGGGTCGGGGAGACCCAGTACTTC. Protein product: CASSYSGRVGETQYF.

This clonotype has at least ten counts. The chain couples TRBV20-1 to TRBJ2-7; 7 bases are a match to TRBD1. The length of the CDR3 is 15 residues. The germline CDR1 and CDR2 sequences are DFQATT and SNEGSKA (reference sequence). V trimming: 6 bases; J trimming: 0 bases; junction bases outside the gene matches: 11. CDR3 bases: TGCAGTGCAAGCCCTACAGGGGAGAGCTCCTACGAGCAGTACTTC. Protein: CSASPTGESSYEQYF.

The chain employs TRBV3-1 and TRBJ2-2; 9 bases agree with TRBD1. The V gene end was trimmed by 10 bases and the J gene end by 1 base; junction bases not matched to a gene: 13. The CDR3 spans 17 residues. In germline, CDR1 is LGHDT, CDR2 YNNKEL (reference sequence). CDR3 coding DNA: TGTGCCACCTCCACCCTCGGGACAGGGTTGAACACCGGGGAGCTGTTTTTT. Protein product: CATSTLGTGLNTGELFF.

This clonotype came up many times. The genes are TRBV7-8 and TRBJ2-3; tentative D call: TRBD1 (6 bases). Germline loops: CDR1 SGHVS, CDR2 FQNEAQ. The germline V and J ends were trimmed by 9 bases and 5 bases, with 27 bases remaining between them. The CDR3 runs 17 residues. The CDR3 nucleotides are TGTGCCAGTGAAATGGGGTGGGGGCTGTCCGGAGAAGATACGCAGTATTTT. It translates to CASEMGWGLSGEDTQYF.

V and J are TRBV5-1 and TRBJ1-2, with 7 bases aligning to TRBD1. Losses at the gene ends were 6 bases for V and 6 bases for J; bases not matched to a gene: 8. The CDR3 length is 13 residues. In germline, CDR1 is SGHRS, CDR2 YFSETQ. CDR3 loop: CASKIEGADGYTF. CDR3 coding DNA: TGCGCCAGCAAGATTGAGGGGGCTGATGGCTACACCTTC.

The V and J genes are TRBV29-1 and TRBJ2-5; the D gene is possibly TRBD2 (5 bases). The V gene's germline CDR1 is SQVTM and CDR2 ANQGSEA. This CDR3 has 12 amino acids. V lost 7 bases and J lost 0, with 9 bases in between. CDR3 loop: CSGTGYQETQYF. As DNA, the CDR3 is TGCAGCGGAACGGGGTACCAAGAGACCCAGTACTTC.

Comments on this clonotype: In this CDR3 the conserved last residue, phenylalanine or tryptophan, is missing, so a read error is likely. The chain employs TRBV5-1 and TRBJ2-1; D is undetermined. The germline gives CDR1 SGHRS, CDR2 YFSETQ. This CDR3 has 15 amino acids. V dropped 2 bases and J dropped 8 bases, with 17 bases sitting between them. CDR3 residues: CASSFGDQSMDEQFL. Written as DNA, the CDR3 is TGCGCCAGCAGCTTTGGAGACCAGTCTATGGATGAGCAGTTCTTG.

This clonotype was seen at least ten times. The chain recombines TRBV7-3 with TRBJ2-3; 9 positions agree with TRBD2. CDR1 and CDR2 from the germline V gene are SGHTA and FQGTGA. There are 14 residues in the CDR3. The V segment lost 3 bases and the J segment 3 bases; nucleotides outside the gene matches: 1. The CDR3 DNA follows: TGTGCCAGCAGCTTGCTAGCGGGAACAGATACGCAGTATTTT. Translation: CASSLLAGTDTQYF.

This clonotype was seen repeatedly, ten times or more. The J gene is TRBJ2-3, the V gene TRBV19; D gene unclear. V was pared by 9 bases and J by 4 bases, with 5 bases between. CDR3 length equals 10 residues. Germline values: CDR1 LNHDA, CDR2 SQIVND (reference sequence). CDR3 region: CASGPDTQYF. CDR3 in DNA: TGTGCCAGCGGACCAGATACGCAGTATTTT. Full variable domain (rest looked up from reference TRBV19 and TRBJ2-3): DGGITQSPKYLFRKEGQNVTLSCEQNLNHDAMYWYRQDPGQGLRLIYYSQIVNDFQKGDIAEGYSVSREKKESFPLTVTSAQKNPTAFYLCASGPDTQYFGPGTRLTVL.

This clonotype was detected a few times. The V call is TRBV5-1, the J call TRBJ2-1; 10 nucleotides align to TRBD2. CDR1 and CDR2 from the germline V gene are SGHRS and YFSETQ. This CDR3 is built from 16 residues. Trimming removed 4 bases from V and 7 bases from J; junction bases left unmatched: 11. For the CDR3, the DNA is TGCGCCAGCAGCCTGGTGCCTAGCGGGAGTGGGAATGAGCAGTTCTTC. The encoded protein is CASSLVPSGSGNEQFF.

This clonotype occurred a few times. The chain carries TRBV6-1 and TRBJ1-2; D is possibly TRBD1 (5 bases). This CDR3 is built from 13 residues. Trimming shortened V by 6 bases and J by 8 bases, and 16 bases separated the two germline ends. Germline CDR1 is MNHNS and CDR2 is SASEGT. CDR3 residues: CASSRGPSGGYTF. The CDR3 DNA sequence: TGTGCCAGCAGCCGGGGCCCCTCAGGGGGCTACACCTTC.

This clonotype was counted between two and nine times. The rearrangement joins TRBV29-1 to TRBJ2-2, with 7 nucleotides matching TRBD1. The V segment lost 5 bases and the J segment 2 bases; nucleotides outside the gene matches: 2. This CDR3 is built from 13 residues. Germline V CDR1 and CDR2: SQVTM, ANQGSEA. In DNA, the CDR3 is TGCAGCGTTCGGGACAGAAACACCGGGGAGCTGTTTTTT. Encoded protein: CSVRDRNTGELFF.